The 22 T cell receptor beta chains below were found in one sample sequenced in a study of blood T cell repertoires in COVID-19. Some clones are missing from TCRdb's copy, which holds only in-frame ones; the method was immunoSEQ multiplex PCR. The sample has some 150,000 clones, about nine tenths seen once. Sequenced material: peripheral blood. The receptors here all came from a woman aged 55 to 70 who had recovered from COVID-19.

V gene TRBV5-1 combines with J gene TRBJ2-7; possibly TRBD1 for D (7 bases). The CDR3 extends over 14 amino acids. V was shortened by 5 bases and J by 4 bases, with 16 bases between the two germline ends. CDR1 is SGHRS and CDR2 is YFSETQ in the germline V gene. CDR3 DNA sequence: TGCGCCAGCAGTACGGGCCCAGGGGGGTACGAGCAGTACTTC. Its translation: CASSTGPGGYEQYF.

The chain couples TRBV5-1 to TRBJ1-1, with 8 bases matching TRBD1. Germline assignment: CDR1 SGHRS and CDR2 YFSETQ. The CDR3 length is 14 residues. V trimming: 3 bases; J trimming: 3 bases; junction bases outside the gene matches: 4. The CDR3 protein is CASSSQGGDTEAFF. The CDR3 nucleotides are TGCGCCAGCAGCTCACAGGGGGGAGACACTGAAGCTTTCTTT.

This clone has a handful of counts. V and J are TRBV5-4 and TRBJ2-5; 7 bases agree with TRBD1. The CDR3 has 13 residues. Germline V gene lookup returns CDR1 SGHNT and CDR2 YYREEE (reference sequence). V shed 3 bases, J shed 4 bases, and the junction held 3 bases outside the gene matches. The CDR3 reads CASSSRGIETQYF. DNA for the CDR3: TGTGCCAGCAGCTCCAGGGGGATAGAGACCCAGTACTTC.

CDR3: CASSEDRQGYNEQFF. In DNA, the CDR3 is TGTGCCAGCAGTGAAGATAGGCAGGGATACAATGAGCAGTTCTTC. The chain employs TRBV2 and TRBJ2-1; D might be TRBD1 (5 bases). CDR3 length: 15 amino acids. V lost 1 base and J lost 4, with 11 bases in between. The germline CDR1 and CDR2 sequences are SNHLY and FYNNEI. Full variable domain (missing parts from reference TRBV2 and TRBJ2-1): EPEVTQTPSHQVTQMGQEVILRCVPISNHLYFYWYRQILGQKVEFLVSFYNNEISEKSEIFDDQFSVERPDGSNFTLKIRSTKLEDSAMYFCASSEDRQGYNEQFFGPGTRLTVL.

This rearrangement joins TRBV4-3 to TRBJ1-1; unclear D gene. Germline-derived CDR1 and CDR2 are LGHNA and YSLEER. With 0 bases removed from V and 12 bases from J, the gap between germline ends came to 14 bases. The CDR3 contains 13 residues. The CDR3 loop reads CASSQEGPAGTFF. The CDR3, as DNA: TGCGCCAGCAGCCAAGAAGGGCCAGCCGGGACTTTCTTT.

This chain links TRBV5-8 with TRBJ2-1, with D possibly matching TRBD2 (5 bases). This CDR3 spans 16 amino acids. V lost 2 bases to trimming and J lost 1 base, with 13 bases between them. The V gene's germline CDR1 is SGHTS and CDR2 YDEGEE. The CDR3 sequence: CASSFLRDQSYNEQFF. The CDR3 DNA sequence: TGTGCCAGCAGCTTCCTCCGGGATCAATCCTACAATGAGCAGTTCTTC.

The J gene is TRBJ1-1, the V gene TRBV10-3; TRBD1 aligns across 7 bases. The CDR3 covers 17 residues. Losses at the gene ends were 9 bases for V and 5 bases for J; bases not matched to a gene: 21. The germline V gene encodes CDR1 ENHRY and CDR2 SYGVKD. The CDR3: CAIRGGRERSPRTEAFF. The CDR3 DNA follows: TGTGCCATTAGAGGGGGCAGGGAAAGAAGCCCTAGGACTGAAGCTTTCTTT.

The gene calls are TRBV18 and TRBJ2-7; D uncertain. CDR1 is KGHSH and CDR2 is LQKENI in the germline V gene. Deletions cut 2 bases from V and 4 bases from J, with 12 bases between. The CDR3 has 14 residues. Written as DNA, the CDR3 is TGTGCCAGCTCACCAAGAGGCGAGACTTACGAGCAGTACTTC. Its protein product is CASSPRGETYEQYF. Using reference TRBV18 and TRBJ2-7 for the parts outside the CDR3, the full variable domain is NAGVMQNPRHLVRRRGQEARLRCSPMKGHSHVYWYRQLPEEGLKFMVYLQKENIIDESGMPKERFSAEFPKEGPSILRIQQVVRGDSAAYFCASSPRGETYEQYFGPGTRLTVT.

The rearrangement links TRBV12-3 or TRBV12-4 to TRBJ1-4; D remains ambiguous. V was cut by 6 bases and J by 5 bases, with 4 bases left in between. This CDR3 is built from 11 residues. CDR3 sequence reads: CASSPNEKLFF. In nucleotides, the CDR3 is TGTGCCAGCAGCCCGAATGAAAAACTGTTTTTT.

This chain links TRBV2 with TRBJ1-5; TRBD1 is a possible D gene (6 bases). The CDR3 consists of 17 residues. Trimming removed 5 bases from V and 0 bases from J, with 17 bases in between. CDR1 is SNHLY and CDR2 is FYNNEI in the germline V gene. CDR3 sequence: CASSSDRYYNSNQPQHF. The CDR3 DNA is TGTGCCAGCAGTTCGGACAGATATTATAATAGCAATCAGCCCCAGCATTTT.

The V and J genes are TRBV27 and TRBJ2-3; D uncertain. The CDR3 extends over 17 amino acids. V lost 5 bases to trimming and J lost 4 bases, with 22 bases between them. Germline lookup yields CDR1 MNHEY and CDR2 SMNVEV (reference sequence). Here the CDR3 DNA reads TGTGCCAGCAGTCCCCCCGTCGGCAGGCCAAATGCAGATACGCAGTATTTT. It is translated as CASSPPVGRPNADTQYF.

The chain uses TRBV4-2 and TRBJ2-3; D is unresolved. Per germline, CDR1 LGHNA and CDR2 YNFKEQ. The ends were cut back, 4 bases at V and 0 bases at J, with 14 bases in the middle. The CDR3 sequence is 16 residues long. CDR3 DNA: TGTGCCAGCAGCCCTACTCAAGAGACTAGCACAGATACGCAGTATTTT. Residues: CASSPTQETSTDTQYF.

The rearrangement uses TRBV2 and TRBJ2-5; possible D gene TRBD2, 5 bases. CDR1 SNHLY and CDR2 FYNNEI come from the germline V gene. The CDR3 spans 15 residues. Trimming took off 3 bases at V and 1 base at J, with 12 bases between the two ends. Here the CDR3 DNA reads TGTGCCAGCAGTGACCCGCGGGCCCCCCAAGAGACCCAGTACTTC. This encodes CASSDPRAPQETQYF. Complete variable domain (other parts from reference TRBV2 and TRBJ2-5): EPEVTQTPSHQVTQMGQEVILRCVPISNHLYFYWYRQILGQKVEFLVSFYNNEISEKSEIFDDQFSVERPDGSNFTLKIRSTKLEDSAMYFCASSDPRAPQETQYFGPGTRLLVL.

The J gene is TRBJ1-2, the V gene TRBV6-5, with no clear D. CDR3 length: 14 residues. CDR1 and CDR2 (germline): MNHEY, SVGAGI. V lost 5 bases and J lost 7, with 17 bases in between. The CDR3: CASSLNVQSSGYTF. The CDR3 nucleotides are TGTGCCAGCAGTCTAAACGTACAGTCGAGTGGCTACACCTTC.

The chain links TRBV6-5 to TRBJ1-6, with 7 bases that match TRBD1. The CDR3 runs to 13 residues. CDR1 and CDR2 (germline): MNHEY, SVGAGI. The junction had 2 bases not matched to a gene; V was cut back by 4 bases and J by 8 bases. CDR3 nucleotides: TGTGCCAGCAGTTTGACAGGGTATTCACCCCTCCACTTT. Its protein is CASSLTGYSPLHF.

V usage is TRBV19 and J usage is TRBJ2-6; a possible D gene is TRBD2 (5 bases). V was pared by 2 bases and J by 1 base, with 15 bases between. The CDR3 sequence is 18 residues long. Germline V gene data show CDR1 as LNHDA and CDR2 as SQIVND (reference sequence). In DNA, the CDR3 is TGTGCCAGTAGTATATCAGCAGTGGGGAGTTCTGGGGCCAACGTCCTGACTTTC. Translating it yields CASSISAVGSSGANVLTF. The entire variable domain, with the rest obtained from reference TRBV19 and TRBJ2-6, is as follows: DGGITQSPKYLFRKEGQNVTLSCEQNLNHDAMYWYRQDPGQGLRLIYYSQIVNDFQKGDIAEGYSVSREKKESFPLTVTSAQKNPTAFYLCASSISAVGSSGANVLTFGAGSRLTVL.

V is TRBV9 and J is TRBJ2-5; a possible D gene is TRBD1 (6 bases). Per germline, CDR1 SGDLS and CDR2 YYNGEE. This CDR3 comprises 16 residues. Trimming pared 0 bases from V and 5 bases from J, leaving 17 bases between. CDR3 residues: CASSVAQQGPGETQYF. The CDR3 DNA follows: TGTGCCAGCAGCGTAGCCCAACAGGGCCCCGGGGAGACCCAGTACTTC.

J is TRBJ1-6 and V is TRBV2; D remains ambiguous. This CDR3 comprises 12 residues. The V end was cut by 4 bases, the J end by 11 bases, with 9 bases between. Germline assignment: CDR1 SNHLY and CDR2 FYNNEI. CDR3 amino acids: CASSVGQPPLHF. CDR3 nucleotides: TGTGCCAGCAGTGTCGGTCAACCACCCCTCCACTTT.

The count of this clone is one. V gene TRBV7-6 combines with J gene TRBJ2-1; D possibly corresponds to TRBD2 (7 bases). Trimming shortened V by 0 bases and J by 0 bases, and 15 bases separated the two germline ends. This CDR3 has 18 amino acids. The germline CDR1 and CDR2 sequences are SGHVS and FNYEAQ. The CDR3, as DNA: TGTGCCAGCAGCTTAGCGCCGGGGGGCGGATACTCCTACAATGAGCAGTTCTTC. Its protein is CASSLAPGGGYSYNEQFF.

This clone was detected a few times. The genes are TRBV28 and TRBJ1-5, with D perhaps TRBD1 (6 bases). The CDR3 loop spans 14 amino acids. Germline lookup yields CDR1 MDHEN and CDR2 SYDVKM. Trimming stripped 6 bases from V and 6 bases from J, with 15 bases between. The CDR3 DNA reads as TGTGCCAGCAGGAAGGGGGGGGGCACTCAGCCCCAGCATTTT. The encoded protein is CASRKGGGTQPQHF.

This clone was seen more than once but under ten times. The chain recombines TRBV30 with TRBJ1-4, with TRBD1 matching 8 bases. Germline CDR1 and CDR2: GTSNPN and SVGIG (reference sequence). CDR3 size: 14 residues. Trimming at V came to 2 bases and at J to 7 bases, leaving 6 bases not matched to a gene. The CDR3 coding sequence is TGTGCCTGGAGTACGCCGGGACAGGCTGAAAAACTGTTTTTT. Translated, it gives CAWSTPGQAEKLFF.

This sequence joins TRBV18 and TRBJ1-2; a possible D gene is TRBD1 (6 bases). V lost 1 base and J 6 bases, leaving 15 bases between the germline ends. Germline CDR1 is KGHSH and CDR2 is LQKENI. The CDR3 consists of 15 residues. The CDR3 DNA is TGTGCCAGCTCACCACAGCAACAGGGAACGGATGGCTACACCTTC. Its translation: CASSPQQQGTDGYTF.